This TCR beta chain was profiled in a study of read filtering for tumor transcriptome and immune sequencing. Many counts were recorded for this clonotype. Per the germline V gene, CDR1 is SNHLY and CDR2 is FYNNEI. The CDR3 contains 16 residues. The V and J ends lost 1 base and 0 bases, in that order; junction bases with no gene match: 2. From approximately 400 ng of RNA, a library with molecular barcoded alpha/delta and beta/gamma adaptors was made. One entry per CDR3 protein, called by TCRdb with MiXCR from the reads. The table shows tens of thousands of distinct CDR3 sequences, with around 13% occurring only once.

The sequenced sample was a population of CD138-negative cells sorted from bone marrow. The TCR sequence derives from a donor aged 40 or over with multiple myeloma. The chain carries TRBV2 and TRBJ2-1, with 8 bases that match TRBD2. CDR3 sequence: CASSEVAGGSYNEQFF. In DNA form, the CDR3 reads TGTGCCAGCAGTGAAGTGGCGGGGGGCTCCTACAATGAGCAGTTCTTC.